This is a list of T cell receptor beta chains from one sample in a study of beta chain features in type 1 diabetes. Using immunoSEQ multiplex PCR, the repertoire was profiled, and TCRdb retains in-frame clones only, with some absent. The sample yields about 410,000 clones, around 13% seen once. The sequenced material came from naive CD4+ T cells from blood. The receptor source for this set is a man aged 25-45 years in good health. Both conserved end residues are part of each CDR3. Each record gives: V gene, J gene, clone size, CDR3 protein. Rows may omit the clone size; those that give it use once, few, many or a size class.

V: TRBV7-8
J: TRBJ1-2
size: NA
CDR3: CASSHLPLSIGRAPWTF

V: TRBV7-3
J: TRBJ2-5
size: NA
CDR3: CASSRGIQETQYF

V: TRBV7-2
J: TRBJ2-5
size: few
CDR3: CASSPRRALRAETQYF

V: TRBV14
J: TRBJ1-6
size: NA
CDR3: CASSQAGTFGSPLHF

V: TRBV5-4
J: TRBJ2-1
size: NA
CDR3: CASSPVAGLSYNEQFF

V: TRBV9
J: TRBJ2-3
size: NA
CDR3: CASSVTGLAIDTDTQYF

V: TRBV19
J: TRBJ2-5
size: NA
CDR3: CASRASRFGTQYF

V: TRBV9
J: TRBJ2-5
size: few
CDR3: CASSVGPVQETQYF

V: TRBV9
J: TRBJ1-3
size: NA
CDR3: CASSPRRGGNTIYF

V: TRBV5-4
J: TRBJ2-1
size: few
CDR3: CASSRGGPSYNEQFF

V: TRBV30
J: TRBJ2-3
size: NA
CDR3: CAWILKGLGDDTQYF

V: TRBV7-2
J: TRBJ2-3
size: few
CDR3: CASSLARGQDTQYF

V: TRBV29-1
J: TRBJ2-1
size: few
CDR3: CSVRGQGAYNEQFF

V: TRBV5-1
J: TRBJ2-5
size: NA
CDR3: CASSLYSSGKETQYF

V: TRBV14
J: TRBJ2-1
size: NA
CDR3: CASSHGLAGVRNEQFF

V: TRBV9
J: TRBJ2-7
size: NA
CDR3: CASSVGYGGQDEQYF

V: TRBV5-4
J: TRBJ2-7
size: NA
CDR3: CASSLAGSPLGNKGLYEQYF

V: TRBV10-3
J: TRBJ1-4
size: few
CDR3: CAIGSEKLFF

V: TRBV23-1
J: TRBJ1-4
size: NA
CDR3: CADHGGAKLFF

V: TRBV5-1
J: TRBJ2-2
size: few
CDR3: CASSLGTVTGELFF

V: TRBV5-6
J: TRBJ1-3
size: few
CDR3: CASSWGPAGGNTIYF

V: TRBV11-2
J: TRBJ2-7
size: NA
CDR3: CASSLGFGGTEQYF

V: TRBV7-2
J: TRBJ2-3
size: NA
CDR3: CASSSAVSGRTDTQYF

V: TRBV7-2
J: TRBJ2-3
size: NA
CDR3: CASSLKYTQYF

V: TRBV28
J: TRBJ2-1
size: few
CDR3: CASRAGPKDEQFF

V: TRBV7-9
J: TRBJ2-3
size: many
CDR3: CASSPAGLEEPRTQYF

V: TRBV7-6
J: TRBJ2-7
size: NA
CDR3: CASSFGITYEQYF

V: TRBV9
J: TRBJ2-3
size: NA
CDR3: CASSVEGARPADTQYF

V: TRBV7-9
J: TRBJ1-5
size: few
CDR3: CASGRGVYQPQHF

V: TRBV28
J: TRBJ1-2
size: NA
CDR3: CASRSPGQGTMGYTF

V: TRBV15
J: TRBJ2-4
size: few
CDR3: CATSRWGAKNIQYF